This T cell receptor (beta chain) was recorded in a study of technical replicates of blood from a handful of donors. Some clones are missing from TCRdb's copy, which holds only in-frame ones; the method was immunoSEQ multiplex PCR. This table holds over 10,000 clones, over 90% found once. This TCR was recovered from a human donor in good health. Sequencing input: PBMCs.

CDR3 DNA sequence: TGTGCCAGCAGCTTAACGACTAGCGGGAGTATGTCCTACGAGCAGTACTTC. Translated: CASSLTTSGSMSYEQYF. The chain links TRBV7-2 to TRBJ2-7, with TRBD2 identical over 12 bases. Germline V gene lookup returns CDR1 SGHTA and CDR2 FQGNSA. This CDR3 contains 17 residues. V lost 2 bases and J lost 1; bases outside the gene matches: 6.